These 2 T cell receptor beta chains share one sample of origin, sequenced in a study of blood T cell repertoires in COVID-19. Profiled with immunoSEQ multiplex PCR; TCRdb holds only in-frame clones, not every one. This table has about 200,000 clones, 80% to 85% appearing once. The sample taken for sequencing was PBMCs or T cells enriched from blood (not recorded which). These receptors came from a man aged 35-49 years who had recovered from COVID-19.

The chain's CDR3 is CAWNPLAGGYNEQFF. The CDR3, as DNA: TGTGCCTGGAATCCTTTAGCGGGGGGGTACAATGAGCAGTTCTTC. The chain couples TRBV30 to TRBJ2-1, with 11 nucleotides matching TRBD2. This CDR3 contains 15 residues. The V gene's germline CDR1 is GTSNPN and CDR2 SVGIG (reference sequence). With 4 bases clipped from V and 4 bases from J, the junction kept 6 bases outside the gene matches.

The CDR3 protein is CASSYGADNYEQYF. The CDR3 coding sequence is TGTGCCAGCAGTTACGGGGCAGATAACTACGAGCAGTACTTC. The chain is built from TRBV6-6 and TRBJ2-7, with D maybe TRBD1 (5 bases). With 2 bases removed from V and 3 bases from J, the gap between germline ends came to 11 bases. This CDR3 is 14 amino acids long. CDR1 is MNHNY, CDR2 SVGAGI, per germline (reference sequence).